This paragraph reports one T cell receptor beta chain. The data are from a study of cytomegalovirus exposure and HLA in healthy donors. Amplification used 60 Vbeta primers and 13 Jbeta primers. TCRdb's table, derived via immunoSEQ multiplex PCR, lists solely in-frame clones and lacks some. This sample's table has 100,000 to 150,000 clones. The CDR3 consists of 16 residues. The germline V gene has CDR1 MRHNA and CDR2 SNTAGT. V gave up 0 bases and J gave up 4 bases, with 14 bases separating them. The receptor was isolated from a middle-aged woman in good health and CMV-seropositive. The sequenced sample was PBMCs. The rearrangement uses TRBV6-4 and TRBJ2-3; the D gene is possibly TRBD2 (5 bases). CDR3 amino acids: CASSDSTASFPDTQYF. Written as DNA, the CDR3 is TGTGCCAGCAGTGACTCGACTGCTAGCTTCCCAGATACGCAGTATTTT.